A selection of T cell receptor beta chains follows, all from one sample in a study of human thymus T cells. Sequencing was performed with immunoSEQ multiplex PCR; in TCRdb, only in-frame clones are kept and a portion is missing. The sample consists of tens of thousands of clones, 94% of them appearing once. Material for sequencing was blood. These receptors came from a boy younger than two with a congenital heart defect but otherwise immunologically healthy. CDR3s include the opening cysteine and the closing phenylalanine or tryptophan. Each record gives: V gene, clone size, D gene, J gene, CDR3 protein, CDR3 DNA. A D gene is named only where the DNA matches it firmly. Size tells how often a clone was seen (once, few, many) or the class of an expanded clone, and some rows leave it out.

TRBV27	-	-	TRBJ2-7	CASSSGTNSYEQYF	TGTGCCAGCAGTTCCGGGACAAACTCCTACGAGCAGTACTTC
TRBV19	-	TRBD1	TRBJ1-4	CASRDRETTNEKLFF	TGTGCCAGCCGGGACAGGGAGACAACTAATGAAAAACTGTTTTTT
TRBV19	-	TRBD2	TRBJ2-1	CASSIGTSGGTGQFF	TGTGCCAGTAGTATTGGGACTAGCGGGGGGACCGGGCAGTTCTTC
TRBV5-5	-	-	TRBJ2-5	CASSPRQIVETQYF	TGTGCCAGCAGCCCTCGACAGATCGTAGAGACCCAGTACTTC
TRBV5-1	-	-	TRBJ1-4	CAPWENDEKLFF	TGCGCCCCCTGGGAAAACGATGAAAAACTGTTTTTT
TRBV5-4	once	TRBD2	TRBJ2-3	CASSFSGGAVDTQYF	TGTGCCAGCAGCTTTAGCGGGGGGGCCGTCGATACGCAGTATTTT
TRBV30	once	TRBD2	TRBJ2-2	CASRGGDTGELFF	TGTGCCTCTCGGGGGGGCGACACCGGGGAGCTGTTTTTT
TRBV27	-	-	TRBJ2-1	CASSFRGTYNEQFF	TGTGCCAGCAGTTTCCGGGGAACCTACAATGAGCAGTTCTTC
TRBV5-1	-	-	TRBJ2-2	CASSHRDPGELFF	TGCGCCAGCAGTCATCGGGACCCCGGGGAGCTGTTTTTT
TRBV4-1	once	-	TRBJ2-3	CASSQDRTTDTQYF	TGCGCCAGCAGCCAAGATAGGACTACAGATACGCAGTATTTT
TRBV19	-	TRBD2	TRBJ2-7	CASSSKRGGTYEQYF	TGTGCCAGTAGTTCCAAGCGGGGGGGGACCTACGAGCAGTACTTC
TRBV6-6	-	TRBD1	TRBJ1-3	CASRRGLDGNTIYF	TGTGCCAGCAGAAGGGGGCTAGATGGAAACACCATATATTTT
TRBV6-1	-	TRBD1	TRBJ1-1	CASRVTGGNTEAFF	TGTGCCAGCAGAGTGACAGGGGGGAACACTGAAGCTTTCTTT
TRBV7-3	once	TRBD1	TRBJ2-6	CASSAGQGAGANVLTF	TGTGCCAGCAGCGCGGGACAGGGGGCGGGGGCCAACGTCCTGACTTTC
TRBV10-3	-	TRBD1	TRBJ1-2	CAISGQGANYGYTF	TGTGCCATCAGTGGACAGGGGGCTAACTATGGCTACACCTTC
TRBV6-9	-	-	TRBJ1-5	CASSYQGNWQPQHF	TGTGCCAGCAGTTACCAGGGGAACTGGCAGCCCCAGCATTTT
TRBV19	-	-	TRBJ2-3	CASSIRTVSDTQYF	TGTGCCAGTAGTATCCGGACAGTTTCAGATACGCAGTATTTT
TRBV10-3	few	TRBD2	TRBJ2-7	CAISGTSGGYEQYF	TGTGCCATCAGTGGGACTAGCGGGGGGTACGAGCAGTACTTC
TRBV5-1	-	-	TRBJ2-5	CASSSQGQIRETQYF	TGCGCCAGCAGCTCCCAGGGGCAGATTAGGGAGACCCAGTACTTC
TRBV11-2	once	TRBD2	TRBJ2-7	CASSRLAATYEQYF	TGTGCCAGCAGCCGACTAGCGGCCACCTACGAGCAGTACTTC
TRBV4-1	-	TRBD2	TRBJ2-5	CASSQLAGYQETQYF	TGCGCCAGCAGCCAACTAGCGGGGTACCAAGAGACCCAGTACTTC
TRBV11-2	-	TRBD1	TRBJ1-6	CASSYGTGGDSPLHF	TGTGCCAGCAGCTATGGGACAGGGGGGGATTCACCCCTCCACTTT
TRBV4-1	-	-	TRBJ1-3	CASSQRTPGNTIYF	TGCGCCAGCAGCCAACGGACTCCTGGAAACACCATATATTTT
TRBV7-9	few	-	TRBJ2-3	CASTRGADTQYF	TGTGCCAGCACCAGGGGCGCAGATACGCAGTATTTT
TRBV28	-	TRBD2	TRBJ2-7	CASSIPLRGGRTYEQYF	TGTGCCAGCAGTATCCCTTTACGGGGGGGCCGCACCTACGAGCAGTACTTC